A selection of T cell receptor beta chains follows, all from one sample in a study of CD8 T cells in Susac syndrome. TCRdb re-called the immunoSEQ multiplex PCR reads with MiXCR, one entry per CDR3 protein. This table holds fewer than 250,000 distinct CDR3 sequences, 80% to 95% found once. Sequenced input: CD8+ T cells from PBMCs. The receptors were sampled from a human donor with multiple sclerosis. Both conserved end residues are part of each CDR3. D genes are given only for firm matches. Clone size is given for some rows only: seen once, a few or many times, or a class if the clone is expanded.

NA | TRBJ1-1 | once | TRBV5-1 | TGCGCCAGCAGTTCGACAGGTTACACTGAAGCTTTCTTT | CASSSTGYTEAFF
NA | TRBJ2-7 | NA | TRBV9 | TGTGCCAGCAGCGTAGCCTCCCTGGGGGAGCAGTACTTC | CASSVASLGEQYF
NA | TRBJ2-7 | NA | TRBV11-2 | TGTGCCAGCAGCTTAGATACAGGAGGCGAGCAGTACTTC | CASSLDTGGEQYF
TRBD1 | TRBJ2-7 | NA | TRBV7-9 | TGTGCCAGCAGCCCAGACAGGGCCTACGAGCAGTACTTC | CASSPDRAYEQYF
TRBD2 | TRBJ2-1 | NA | TRBV13 | TGTGCCAGCAGCTCTAGCGGGGGGGTCCTCTCCTACAATGAGCAGTTCTTC | CASSSSGGVLSYNEQFF
NA | TRBJ2-1 | NA | TRBV5-6 | TGTGCCAGCAGCTTGGTCCCGGGTGGTGGCAATGAGCAGTTCTTC | CASSLVPGGGNEQFF
TRBD2 | TRBJ2-1 | NA | TRBV6-2/TRBV6-3 | TGTGCCACCAGACTAGCGGGGGCGGGGAATGAGCAGTTCTTC | CATRLAGAGNEQFF
TRBD1 | TRBJ1-2 | NA | TRBV5-1 | TGCGCCAGCAGCTCCGGGACAGGGTCTGGGTATGGCTACACCTTC | CASSSGTGSGYGYTF
NA | TRBJ1-4 | once | TRBV19 | TGTGCCAGTAAGGGGACCTACTCTGAAAAACTGTTTTTT | CASKGTYSEKLFF
TRBD2 | TRBJ2-4 | few | TRBV30 | TGTGCCTGGAGTGTGACGCTGGCGGGAGTTCGGGACATTCAGTACTTC | CAWSVTLAGVRDIQYF
NA | TRBJ2-7 | NA | TRBV7-9 | TGTGCCAGCAGCCCTCGCTCACAGGGTCCGACCTACGAGCAGTACTTC | CASSPRSQGPTYEQYF
NA | TRBJ1-2 | NA | TRBV14 | TGTGCCAGCAGCCATCTTGGACAACTGCTGGGTGGCTACACCTTC | CASSHLGQLLGGYTF
NA | TRBJ2-5 | NA | TRBV6-6 | TGTGCCAGCAGTTACGCGGTAGTTAATGAAGAGACCCAGTACTTC | CASSYAVVNEETQYF
TRBD1 | TRBJ2-1 | NA | TRBV5-4 | TGTGCCAGCAGCTTGGGCGGACAGGGTTCATACAATGAGCAGTTCTTC | CASSLGGQGSYNEQFF
TRBD1 | TRBJ2-3 | few | TRBV9 | TGTGCCAGCAGCGCTGCAGCTGGACAGGGAAGGACAGATACGCAGTATTTT | CASSAAAGQGRTDTQYF
NA | TRBJ2-7 | NA | TRBV27 | TGTGCCAGCAGTCCGCGGACAGCGCAAACCTACGAGCAGTACTTC | CASSPRTAQTYEQYF
TRBD1 | TRBJ1-4 | NA | TRBV7-7 | TGTGCTAGCAGCGTCGGACAGGGGGCTGAAAAACTGTTTTTT | CASSVGQGAEKLFF
NA | TRBJ2-1 | NA | TRBV30 | TGTGCCTGGAGGGACTATAACAATGAGCAGTTCTTC | CAWRDYNNEQFF
NA | TRBJ2-1 | NA | TRBV7-9 | TGTGCCAGCAGCACCTATCACCGGGGCCTCAGGGGCTCCTACAATGAGCAGTTCTTC | CASSTYHRGLRGSYNEQFF
TRBD2 | TRBJ2-1 | NA | TRBV29-1 | TGCAGCGTTAGAGGGACTAGCGGTGGTAATGAGCAGTTCTTC | CSVRGTSGGNEQFF
NA | TRBJ2-6 | once | TRBV12-3/TRBV12-4 | TGTGCCAGCAGTTTAGGACACCCCTCTGGGGCCAACGTCCTGACTTTC | CASSLGHPSGANVLTF
NA | TRBJ2-5 | once | TRBV13 | TGTGCCAGCAGCCCCAATCCGACTAGTTCTGAAGAGACCCAGTACTTC | CASSPNPTSSEETQYF
TRBD1 | TRBJ2-2 | NA | TRBV5-1 | TGCGCCAGCAGCTTGTACTACAGGGGCGACAACACCGGGGAGCTGTTTTTT | CASSLYYRGDNTGELFF
TRBD2 | TRBJ2-1 | NA | TRBV4-3 | TGCGCCAGCAGCCAACCAGCGGGAGGGCCTTCAGGTGAGCAGTTCTTC | CASSQPAGGPSGEQFF
TRBD2 | TRBJ2-3 | NA | TRBV27 | TGTGCCAGCAGTTTATCTCCGTGGGAAGCGGGGGCTATGGATACGCAGTATTTT | CASSLSPWEAGAMDTQYF
TRBD1 | TRBJ1-4 | NA | TRBV30 | TGTGCCTGGAGCGGGGACAGACTTAATGAAAAACTGTTTTTT | CAWSGDRLNEKLFF
NA | TRBJ1-1 | NA | TRBV7-9 | TGTGCCAGCAGCCTGGACTGGGCTGAAGCTTTCTTT | CASSLDWAEAFF
NA | TRBJ2-5 | NA | TRBV11-3 | TGTGCCAGCAGCTTATTGGAGCGGGAAGAGACCCAGTACTTC | CASSLLEREETQYF
TRBD1 | TRBJ2-5 | NA | TRBV24-1 | TGTGCCACCAGTGATTGGGACAGGGGGCGAGGGGAGACCCAGTACTTC | CATSDWDRGRGETQYF
NA | TRBJ1-1 | NA | TRBV28 | TGTGCCAGCAGTTCTCGGATGAACACTGAAGCTTTCTTT | CASSSRMNTEAFF
NA | TRBJ2-6 | once | TRBV2 | TGTGCCAGCAGTGGTGTGGACTCTGGGGCCAACGTCCTGACTTTC | CASSGVDSGANVLTF
NA | TRBJ1-1 | NA | TRBV9 | TGTGCCAGCTCCGACAGCACGGGAGCTTTCTTT | CASSDSTGAFF
NA | TRBJ2-7 | NA | TRBV7-8 | TGTGCCAGCAGCTCCAGACAGGGAGGCGAGCAGTACTTC | CASSSRQGGEQYF
NA | TRBJ1-1 | NA | TRBV2 | TGTGCCAGCAGTGACGGGATGGCAAACACTGAAGCTTTCTTT | CASSDGMANTEAFF
NA | TRBJ2-1 | NA | TRBV27 | TGTGCCAGCAGTTTAAGCGAGACTCCCTACAATGAGCAGTTCTTC | CASSLSETPYNEQFF
NA | TRBJ1-5 | NA | TRBV30 | TGTGCCTGGAGCCCGGGACAAGGAAATCAGCCCCAGCATTTT | CAWSPGQGNQPQHF
NA | TRBJ2-7 | NA | TRBV29-1 | TGCAGCGTTGAACGGGGTTCAGGGCAGTACTTC | CSVERGSGQYF
TRBD1 | TRBJ1-1 | NA | TRBV16 | TGTGCCAACATCAGACAGGGATCCCCTGAAGCTTTCTTT | CANIRQGSPEAFF
TRBD1 | TRBJ2-2 | NA | TRBV6-5 | TGTGCCAGCAGTTACCGGAGGGGACAGGGGGCAAACACCGGGGAGCTGTTTTTT | CASSYRRGQGANTGELFF
NA | TRBJ1-2 | NA | TRBV7-9 | TGTGCCAGCAGCACAGAGGTGGAGGATGGCTACACCTTC | CASSTEVEDGYTF
TRBD1 | TRBJ2-1 | NA | TRBV5-8 | TGTGCCAGCAGAGGGACAGGGGACACCTACAATGAGCAGTTCTTC | CASRGTGDTYNEQFF
TRBD2 | TRBJ2-7 | NA | TRBV9 | TGTGCCAGCAGCGTAGCGGCGGCTAGCGGGAACTACGAGCAGTACTTC | CASSVAAASGNYEQYF
NA | TRBJ1-2 | NA | TRBV6-1 | TGTGCCAGCAGTGAATCGACAGATCTTCCCTACTATGGCTACACCTTC | CASSESTDLPYYGYTF
TRBD2 | TRBJ2-3 | NA | TRBV6-5 | TGTGCCAGCAGTTACTCGAACCTAGCGGGGGGAATCACAGATACGCAGTATTTT | CASSYSNLAGGITDTQYF
TRBD2 | TRBJ2-1 | NA | TRBV6-2/TRBV6-3 | TGTGCCAGCGACGCGGGAGGCAGTAATGAGCAGTTCTTC | CASDAGGSNEQFF
NA | TRBJ1-2 | NA | TRBV13 | TGTGCCAGCAGCTTACAGGTTCACTATGGCTACACCTTC | CASSLQVHYGYTF
TRBD1 | TRBJ1-1 | NA | TRBV7-6 | TGTGCCAGCAGCTTAGCCCCGACCCTACAGGGGGCGAGACACACTGAAGCTTTCTTT | CASSLAPTLQGARHTEAFF
NA | TRBJ2-2 | NA | TRBV7-9 | TGTGCCAGCAGCGACTTGGTCCGTACCACCGGGGAGCTGTTTTTT | CASSDLVRTTGELFF
NA | TRBJ2-5 | NA | TRBV24-1 | TGTGCCACCAGTGAGCCGTCCCCAGACTGGCAAGAGACCCAGTACTTC | CATSEPSPDWQETQYF
NA | TRBJ1-5 | NA | TRBV9 | TGTGCCAGCAGTCCTAGTTCTGGGAATCAGCCCCAGCATTTT | CASSPSSGNQPQHF
NA | TRBJ2-2 | NA | TRBV4-2 | TGTGCCAGCAGCCAAGATTTCCCGACGGACTATACCGGGGAGCTGTTTTTT | CASSQDFPTDYTGELFF
TRBD1 | TRBJ1-2 | NA | TRBV19 | TGTGCCAGCGTTGACAGGGACGGCTACACCTTC | CASVDRDGYTF
NA | TRBJ2-5 | NA | TRBV25-1 | TGTGCCAGCAGTGAGGGGAGAGAGGGGGAGACCCAGTACTTC | CASSEGREGETQYF
NA | TRBJ1-2 | NA | TRBV12-3/TRBV12-4 | TGTGCCAGCAGCTACCCCGACAGAAACTATGGCTACACCTTC | CASSYPDRNYGYTF
NA | TRBJ2-7 | NA | TRBV27 | TGTGCCAGCAAAAACAGCGACTCCTACGAGCAGTACTTC | CASKNSDSYEQYF
NA | TRBJ1-1 | NA | TRBV19 | TGTGCCAGCAACGGCGGGCCGGGGACTGAAGCTTTCTTT | CASNGGPGTEAFF
TRBD2 | TRBJ2-1 | NA | TRBV2 | TGTGCCAGCAGTGACCCTTTAGCGGGAGGCTTCTCCTACAATGAGCAGTTCTTC | CASSDPLAGGFSYNEQFF
TRBD1 | TRBJ2-7 | NA | TRBV4-3 | TGCGCCAGCAGCCAGGGACAGGATGGTCTAGGGGCCTACGAGCAGTACTTC | CASSQGQDGLGAYEQYF
TRBD1 | TRBJ2-2 | NA | TRBV5-1 | TGCGCCAGCAGTCCCCTCCCGGCAGGGGGCCCCGGGGAGCTGTTTTTT | CASSPLPAGGPGELFF